What follows are 2 T cell receptor beta chains derived from one specimen sequenced in a study of cytomegalovirus exposure and HLA in healthy donors. The PCR employed 60 Vbeta primers together with 13 Jbeta primers. TCRdb's copy holds only in-frame clones and misses some; the assay was immunoSEQ multiplex PCR. The sample holds approximately 140,000 clones, roughly 72% seen once. The sequenced sample was PBMCs. These receptors all stem from a woman between 50 and 59 years old in good health and CMV-seronegative.

V usage is TRBV4-3 and J usage is TRBJ2-1; TRBD2 aligns across 7 bases. V was pared by 1 base and J by 4 bases, with 7 bases of the junction left unmatched. CDR3 size: 16 residues. Germline CDR1 and CDR2: LGHNA and YSLEER. The CDR3 nucleotides are TGCGCCAGCAGCCAAGGCGGGAGCACGTTGTACAATGAGCAGTTCTTC. This encodes CASSQGGSTLYNEQFF.

A single count supports this clone. The chain recombines TRBV4-1 with TRBJ1-1, with a weak D call TRBD1 (5 bases). The germline V and J ends were trimmed by 4 bases and 10 bases, with 16 bases remaining between them. The germline CDR1 and CDR2 sequences are MGHRA and YSYEKL. The CDR3 loop spans 13 amino acids. This CDR3 reads CASSPPQQVGAFF. CDR3 sequence (DNA): TGCGCCAGCAGCCCCCCCCAACAGGTGGGAGCTTTCTTT.